This T cell receptor (beta chain) was identified in a study of T cell changes during pregnancy in multiple sclerosis. The V gene end was trimmed by 3 bases and the J gene end by 7 bases; junction bases not matched to a gene: 8. The CDR3 consists of 15 residues. From germline, CDR1 is SGDLS and CDR2 YYNGEE. Clones were read by immunoSEQ multiplex PCR, and TCRdb kept only the in-frame ones, dropping some. The sample lists around 31,000 clones, 85% to 90% occurring once. The clonotype comes from a female donor in good health, enrolled as a control in a pregnancy study. This specimen consisted of CD4+ T cells from peripheral blood mononuclear cells, obtained in the third trimester of pregnancy. The chain uses TRBV9 and TRBJ2-1; 9 nucleotides line up with TRBD2. CDR3 region: CASSEGSGGGNEQFF. The CDR3 DNA sequence: TGTGCCAGCAGCGAAGGTAGCGGGGGAGGGAATGAGCAGTTCTTC.